This T cell receptor (beta chain) was sequenced for a study of response to subunit inactivated influenza vaccine. TCRdb used MiXCR to reprocess the RT-PCR reads, holding one entry per CDR3 protein. This table holds over 650,000 distinct CDR3 sequences, around 20% found once. As regards this clonotype: Its antigen is not known.

Germline V gene sequence: CDR1 MNHEY, CDR2 SVGEGT. V was clipped by 5 bases and J by 4 bases; unmatched bases: 4. CDR3 length: 14 residues. Points from the study as a whole: It was the authors' suggestion that each seasonal influenza vaccination recruits few new T cells.

The source material was PBMCs from blood, sampled 5 days after vaccination. The sequence came from a man aged 50 to 60 who received an inactivated influenza vaccine. The chain has TRBV6-2 or TRBV6-3 and TRBJ2-2; 7 bases are a match to TRBD2. The chain's CDR3 is CASSTASGTGELFF. CDR3 in DNA: TGTGCCAGCAGTACGGCTAGCGGCACCGGGGAGCTGTTTTTT.